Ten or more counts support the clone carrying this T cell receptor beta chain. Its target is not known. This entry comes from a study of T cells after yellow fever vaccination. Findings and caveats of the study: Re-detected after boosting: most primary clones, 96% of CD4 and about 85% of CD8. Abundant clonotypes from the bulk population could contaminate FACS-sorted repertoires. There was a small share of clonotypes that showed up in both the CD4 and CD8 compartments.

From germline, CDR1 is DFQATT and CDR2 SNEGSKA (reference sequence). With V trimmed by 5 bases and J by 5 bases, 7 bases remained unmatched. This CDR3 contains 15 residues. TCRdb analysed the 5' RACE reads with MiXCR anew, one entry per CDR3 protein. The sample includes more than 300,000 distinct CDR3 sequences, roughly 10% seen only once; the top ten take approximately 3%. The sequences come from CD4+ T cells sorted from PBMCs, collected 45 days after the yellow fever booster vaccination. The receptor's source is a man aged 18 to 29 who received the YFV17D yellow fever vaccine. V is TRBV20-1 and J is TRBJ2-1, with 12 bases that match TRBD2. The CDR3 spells CSAPLAGGPNNEQFF. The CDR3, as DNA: TGCAGTGCTCCTCTAGCGGGGGGGCCCAACAATGAGCAGTTCTTC.